These T cell receptor beta chains were read from a single sample in a study of cytomegalovirus exposure and HLA in healthy donors. Measured with immunoSEQ multiplex PCR; TCRdb has only the in-frame clones, and not every one. The sample holds some 140,000 clones, approximately 72% seen once. Sequencing used PBMCs. The receptors shown here come from a man between 18 and 35 years old in good health and CMV-seronegative. The CDR3 runs from the conserved cysteine through the conserved F or W. D genes are given only for firm matches. Only some rows state a clone size, as once, few, many or a class for expanded clones.

J,size,V,D,DNA,CDR3
TRBJ1-2,.,TRBV9,.,TGTGCCAGCAACAGACAGCTTAACTATGGCTACACCTTC,CASNRQLNYGYTF
TRBJ1-5,.,TRBV25-1,.,TGTGCCAGCAGCAAGGGACTTGGCAATCAGCCCCAGCATTTT,CASSKGLGNQPQHF
TRBJ2-7,.,TRBV7-6,.,TGTGCCAGCAGCTTAGCGGGAGGCGAGCAGTACTTC,CASSLAGGEQYF
TRBJ2-5,once,TRBV19,TRBD1,TGTGCCAGTAAGCCAGGGACAGGCGGCGTGGAGACCCAGTACTTC,CASKPGTGGVETQYF
TRBJ2-2,few,TRBV5-6,TRBD2,TGTGCCAGCAGGGCGGGGGGACTTAACACCGGGGAGCTGTTTTTT,CASRAGGLNTGELFF
TRBJ1-5,once,TRBV7-9,TRBD1,TGTGCCAGCAGCGCGCCGGGACAGCGAGATCAGCCCCAGCATTTT,CASSAPGQRDQPQHF
TRBJ1-5,.,TRBV4-1,.,TGCGCCAGCAGCCAAGAAGGACAGAGGAGAAGCAATCAGCCCCAGCATTTT,CASSQEGQRRSNQPQHF
TRBJ2-2,.,TRBV7-9,TRBD2,TGTGCCAGCAGCTCCACTAGCGGGGGAATAGAGGGGGAGCTGTTTTTT,CASSSTSGGIEGELFF
TRBJ2-5,few,TRBV2,TRBD1,TGTGCCAGCAGTAGTCCCCGCGCAGGGGGTATCGAGACCCAGTACTTC,CASSSPRAGGIETQYF
TRBJ1-3,.,TRBV7-9,.,TGTGCCAGCAGCCGTACAGGGTCTGGAAACACCATATATTTT,CASSRTGSGNTIYF
TRBJ1-5,.,TRBV7-2,.,TGTGCCAGCAGCTTACCCGGGAATCAGCCCCAGCATTTT,CASSLPGNQPQHF
TRBJ2-5,.,TRBV9,.,TGTGCCAGCAGCGAGCCCTTTACACGGACAGCGGGGCAAGAGACCCAGTACTTC,CASSEPFTRTAGQETQYF
TRBJ2-7,.,TRBV5-6,TRBD1,TGTGCCAGCAGTTATGGGACAGGGGGCTACGAGCAGTACTTC,CASSYGTGGYEQYF
TRBJ1-2,.,TRBV9,.,TGTGCCAGCAGCGTAGTAGGACGGGAACACACCTTC,CASSVVGREHTF
TRBJ1-2,.,TRBV4-1,TRBD1,TGCGCCAGCAGCCAACTCGGACAGGATTATGGCTACACCTTC,CASSQLGQDYGYTF
TRBJ2-5,.,TRBV7-8,TRBD2,TGTGCCAGCAGTTTACGCGGGGGGGGGCCACAAGAGACCCAGTACTTC,CASSLRGGGPQETQYF
TRBJ1-2,.,TRBV30,TRBD1,TGTGCCTGGAGTCCCCCGACAGGGAAGGATCTTGGCTACACCTTC,CAWSPPTGKDLGYTF
TRBJ1-5,.,TRBV7-2,.,TGTGCCAGCAGCTTAGTAGGCGGCGGTGATCAGCCCCAGCATTTT,CASSLVGGGDQPQHF
TRBJ2-2,.,TRBV7-2,TRBD2,TGTGCCAGCAGCCCCGGGGGGGCTCATACCGGGGAGCTGTTTTTT,CASSPGGAHTGELFF
TRBJ2-5,few,TRBV7-2,TRBD2,TGTGCCAGCAGCCCAGCCGGGGGGGGACTCCAAGAGACCCAGTACTTC,CASSPAGGGLQETQYF
TRBJ2-7,.,TRBV9,TRBD1,TGTGCCAGCAGCGTAGGGTCAGGGGGCCTTTACGAGCAGTACTTC,CASSVGSGGLYEQYF
TRBJ1-4,.,TRBV27,.,TGTGCCAGCAGTTGGAGACAGAGCCTTGCAACTAATGAAAAACTGTTTTTT,CASSWRQSLATNEKLFF
TRBJ2-3,.,TRBV6-1,TRBD1,TGTGCCAGCAGTGAAAGGCCATGGGGGACAGGGCGCACAGATACGCAGTATTTT,CASSERPWGTGRTDTQYF
TRBJ2-2,.,TRBV5-4,.,TGTGCCAGCAGCTCCCTTAGTAACACCGGGGAGCTGTTTTTT,CASSSLSNTGELFF
TRBJ2-1,.,TRBV28,TRBD1,TGTGCCAGCAGTCTGGGGACAGGGACCCTAGGGGGTGAGTTCTTC,CASSLGTGTLGGEFF
TRBJ2-5,.,TRBV11-2,.,TGTGCCAGCAGCTTAGATCACCAGACATCCTACCAAGAGACCCAGTACTTC,CASSLDHQTSYQETQYF
TRBJ2-1,.,TRBV7-3,TRBD2,TGTGCCAGCAGCTTTAGCGGGGGAGGATACAATGAGCAGTTCTTC,CASSFSGGGYNEQFF
TRBJ2-6,few,TRBV6-5,TRBD1,TGTGCCAGCAGCCGACAGGGGTCTCAAGCCAACGTCCTGACTTTC,CASSRQGSQANVLTF